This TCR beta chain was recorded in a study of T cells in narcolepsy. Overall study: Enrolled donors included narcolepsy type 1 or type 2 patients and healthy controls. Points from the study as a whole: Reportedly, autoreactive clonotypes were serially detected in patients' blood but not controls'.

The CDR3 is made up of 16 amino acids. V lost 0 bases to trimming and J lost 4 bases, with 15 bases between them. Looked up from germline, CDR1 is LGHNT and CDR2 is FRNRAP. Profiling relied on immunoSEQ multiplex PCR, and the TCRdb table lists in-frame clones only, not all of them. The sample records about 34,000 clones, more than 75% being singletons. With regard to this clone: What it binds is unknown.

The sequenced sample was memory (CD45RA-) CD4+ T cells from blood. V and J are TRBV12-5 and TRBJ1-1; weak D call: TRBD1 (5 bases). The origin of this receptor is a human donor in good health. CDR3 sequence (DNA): TGTGCTAGTGGTTTGGTTGTGTCGGGGGTGACCACTGAAGCTTTCTTT. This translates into CASGLVVSGVTTEAFF.